The TCR beta chain under discussion was sequenced for a study of memory CD4+ T cells and cytomegalovirus serostatus. About the research overall: Of the healthy Belgian adults, several were CMV seropositive and around 22 seronegative.

Single viable CD3+CD4+CD8-CD45RO+ cells were sorted as the memory CD4+ T cells. CMV serostatus came from serum IgG against pp150, pp28, p38, p52. As processed by the authors: After removing out-of-frame reads, 2 million to 2.5 million distinct TCRbeta sequences remained. Profiled with immunoSEQ multiplex PCR; TCRdb holds only in-frame clones, not every one. V and J calls and clone size are given by that table; D and trimming were obtained from the DNA. The table includes tens of thousands of clones, roughly 87% detected once. The CDR3 extends over 14 amino acids. The germline V and J ends were trimmed by 0 bases and 5 bases, with 13 bases remaining between them. Germline assignment: CDR1 GTSNPN and CDR2 SVGIG (reference sequence).

The chain is built from TRBV30 and TRBJ2-5; weak D call: TRBD2 (6 bases). The sample comprised memory CD4+ T cells from blood. This TCR came from an adult in good health and CMV-seronegative. CDR3 amino acids: CAWSVTRGWETQYF. The DNA for the CDR3 is TGTGCCTGGAGTGTAACCCGGGGGTGGGAGACCCAGTACTTC.